Below, one T cell receptor (beta chain) is given with its context. Time point meaning: patch test 2, 6 weeks after DPC sensitization. Treatment indicated: therapeutic diphenylcyclopropenone sensitization with weekly scalp DPC. CDR1 and CDR2 from the germline V gene are SGHAT and FQDESV (reference sequence). The V and J ends lost 5 bases and 1 base respectively, with 6 bases between them. The CDR3 is 14 residues long. This specimen belongs to a study of human T cells and chemical hapten exposure. TCRdb fed the RACE reads into MiXCR, producing one record per CDR3 protein. Of roughly 24,000 distinct CDR3 sequences in the sample, over 8.5% were seen once.

The clonotype was recovered from a man between 25 and 39 years old with alopecia areata. Some clones in this sample may be carry-over from other donors' samples. This material consisted of whole blood, taken in connection with sensitization to the hapten diphenylcyclopropenone (DPC). This chain uses TRBV11-1 with TRBJ2-6; no reliable D call. CDR3 DNA sequence: TGTGCCAGCAGCCCATGGTCTGGGGCCAACGTCCTGACTTTC. This gives the protein CASSPWSGANVLTF.